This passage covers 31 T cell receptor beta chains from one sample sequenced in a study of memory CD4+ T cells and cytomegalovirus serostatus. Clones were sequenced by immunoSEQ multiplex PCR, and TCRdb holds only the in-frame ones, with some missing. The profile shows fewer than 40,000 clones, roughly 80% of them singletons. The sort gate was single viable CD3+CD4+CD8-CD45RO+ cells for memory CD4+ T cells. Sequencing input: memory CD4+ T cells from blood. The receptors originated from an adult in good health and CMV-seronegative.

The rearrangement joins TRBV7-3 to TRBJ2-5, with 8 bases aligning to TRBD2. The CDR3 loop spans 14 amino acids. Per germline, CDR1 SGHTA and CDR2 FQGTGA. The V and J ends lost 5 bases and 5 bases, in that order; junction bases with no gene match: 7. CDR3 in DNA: TGTGCCAGCAGCCCCGGGGGGGCCCCGGAGACCCAGTACTTC. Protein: CASSPGGAPETQYF. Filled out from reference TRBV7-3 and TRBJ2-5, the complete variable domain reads GAGVSQTPSNKVTEKGKYVELRCDPISGHTALYWYRQSLGQGPEFLIYFQGTGAADDSGLPNDRFFAVRPEGSVSTLKIQRTERGDSAVYLCASSPGGAPETQYFGPGTRLLVL.

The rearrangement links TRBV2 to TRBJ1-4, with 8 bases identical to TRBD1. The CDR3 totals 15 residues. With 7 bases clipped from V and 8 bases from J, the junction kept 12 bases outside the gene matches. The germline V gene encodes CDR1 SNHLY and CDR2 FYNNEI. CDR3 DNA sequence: TGTGCCAGCACACCATTAGGACAGGGTTTGGAAAAACTGTTTTTT. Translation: CASTPLGQGLEKLFF.

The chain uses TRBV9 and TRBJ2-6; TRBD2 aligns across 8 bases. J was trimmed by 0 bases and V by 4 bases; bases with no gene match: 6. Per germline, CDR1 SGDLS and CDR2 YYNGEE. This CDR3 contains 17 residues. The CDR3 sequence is CASSPPGLVSGANVLTF. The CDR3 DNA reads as TGTGCCAGCAGCCCTCCGGGACTAGTCTCTGGGGCCAACGTCCTGACTTTC. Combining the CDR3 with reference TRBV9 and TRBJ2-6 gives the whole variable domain DSGVTQTPKHLITATGQRVTLRCSPRSGDLSVYWYQQSLDQGLQFLIQYYNGEERAKGNILERFSAQQFPDLHSELNLSSLELGDSALYFCASSPPGLVSGANVLTFGAGSRLTVL.

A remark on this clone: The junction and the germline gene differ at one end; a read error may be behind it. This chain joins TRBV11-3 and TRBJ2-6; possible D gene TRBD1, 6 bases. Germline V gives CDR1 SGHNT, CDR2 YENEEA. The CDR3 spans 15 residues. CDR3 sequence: CASSLGGSGANVLTF. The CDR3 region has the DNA TGTGCCAGCAGTTTAGGGGGCTCTGGGGCCAACGTCCTGACTTTC.

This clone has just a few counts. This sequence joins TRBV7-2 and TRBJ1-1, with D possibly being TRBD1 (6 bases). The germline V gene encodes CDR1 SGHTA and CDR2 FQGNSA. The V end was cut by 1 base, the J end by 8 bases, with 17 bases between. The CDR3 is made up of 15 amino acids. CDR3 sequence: CASSLDRGRHDEAFF. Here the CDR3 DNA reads TGTGCCAGCAGCTTAGATCGGGGGCGGCATGACGAAGCTTTCTTT.

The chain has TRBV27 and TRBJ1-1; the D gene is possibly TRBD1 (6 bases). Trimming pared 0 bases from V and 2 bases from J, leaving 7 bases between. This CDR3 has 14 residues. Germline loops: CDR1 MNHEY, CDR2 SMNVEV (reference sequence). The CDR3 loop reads CASSLSQGNTEAFF. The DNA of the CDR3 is TGTGCCAGCAGTTTATCACAGGGAAACACTGAAGCTTTCTTT.

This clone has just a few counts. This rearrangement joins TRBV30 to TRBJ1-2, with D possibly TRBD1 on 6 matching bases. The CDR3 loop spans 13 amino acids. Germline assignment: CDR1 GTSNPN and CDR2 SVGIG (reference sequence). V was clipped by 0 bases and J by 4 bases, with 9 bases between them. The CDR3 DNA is TGTGCCTGGAGTGTTTGGGGGCCCTATGGCTACACCTTC. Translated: CAWSVWGPYGYTF.

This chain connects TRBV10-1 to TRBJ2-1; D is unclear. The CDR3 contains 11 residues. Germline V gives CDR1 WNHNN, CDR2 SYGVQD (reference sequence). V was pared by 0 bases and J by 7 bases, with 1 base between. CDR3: CASSESNEQFF. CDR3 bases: TGCGCCAGCAGTGAGTCAAATGAGCAGTTCTTC.

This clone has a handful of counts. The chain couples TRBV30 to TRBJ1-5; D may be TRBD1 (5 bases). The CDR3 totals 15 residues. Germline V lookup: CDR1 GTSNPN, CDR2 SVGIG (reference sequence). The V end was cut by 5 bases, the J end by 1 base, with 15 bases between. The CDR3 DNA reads TGTGCCTGGGGAAAGGGGTCACTCAGCAATCAGCCCCAGCATTTT. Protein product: CAWGKGSLSNQPQHF.

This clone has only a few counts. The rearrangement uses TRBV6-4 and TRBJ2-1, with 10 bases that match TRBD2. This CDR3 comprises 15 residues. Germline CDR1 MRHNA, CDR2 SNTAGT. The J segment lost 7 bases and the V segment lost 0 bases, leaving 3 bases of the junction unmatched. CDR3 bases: TGTGCCAGCAGTGACTCAGCGGGGGGGCCTAATGAGCAGTTCTTC. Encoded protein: CASSDSAGGPNEQFF.

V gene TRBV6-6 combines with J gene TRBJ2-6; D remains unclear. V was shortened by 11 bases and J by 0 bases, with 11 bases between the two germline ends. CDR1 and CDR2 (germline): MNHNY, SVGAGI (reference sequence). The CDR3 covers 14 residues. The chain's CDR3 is CAVLVGSGANVLTF. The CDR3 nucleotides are TGTGCCGTCCTTGTGGGCTCTGGGGCCAACGTCCTGACTTTC.

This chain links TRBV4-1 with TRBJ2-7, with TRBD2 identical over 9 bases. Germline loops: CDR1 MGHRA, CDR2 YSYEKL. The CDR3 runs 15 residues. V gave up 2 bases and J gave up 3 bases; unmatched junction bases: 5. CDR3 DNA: TGCGCCAGCAGCCAACCGGCTAGCGGGATCTACGAGCAGTACTTC. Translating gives CASSQPASGIYEQYF.

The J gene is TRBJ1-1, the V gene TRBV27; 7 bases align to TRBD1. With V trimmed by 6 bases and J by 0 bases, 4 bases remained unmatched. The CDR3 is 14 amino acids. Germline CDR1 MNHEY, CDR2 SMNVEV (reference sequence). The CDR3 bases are TGTGCCAGCAGACGGACAGGATTGAACACTGAAGCTTTCTTT. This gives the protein CASRRTGLNTEAFF.

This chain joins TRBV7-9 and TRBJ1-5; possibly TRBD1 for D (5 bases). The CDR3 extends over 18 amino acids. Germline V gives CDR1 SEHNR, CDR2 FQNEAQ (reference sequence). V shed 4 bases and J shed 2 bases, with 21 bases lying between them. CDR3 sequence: CASSSLVGDRGGNQPQHF. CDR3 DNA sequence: TGTGCCAGCAGCTCACTTGTGGGGGATCGAGGGGGCAATCAGCCCCAGCATTTT.

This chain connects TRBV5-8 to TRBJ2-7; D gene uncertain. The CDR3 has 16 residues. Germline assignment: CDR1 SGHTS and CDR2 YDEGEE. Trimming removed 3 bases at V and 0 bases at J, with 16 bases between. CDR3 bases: TGTGCCAGCAGCTCCTTCAACAGCGCGGCCTCCTACGAGCAGTACTTC. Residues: CASSSFNSAASYEQYF.

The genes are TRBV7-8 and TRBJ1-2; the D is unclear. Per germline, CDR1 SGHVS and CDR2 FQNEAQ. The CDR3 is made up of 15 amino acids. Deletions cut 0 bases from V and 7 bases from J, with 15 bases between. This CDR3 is CASSLAGSTTSGYTF. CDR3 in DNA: TGTGCCAGCAGCTTAGCGGGCAGCACTACGAGTGGCTACACCTTC. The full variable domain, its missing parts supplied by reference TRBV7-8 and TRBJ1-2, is GAGVSQSPRYKVAKRGQDVALRCDPISGHVSLFWYQQALGQGPEFLTYFQNEAQLDKSGLPSDRFFAERPEGSVSTLKIQRTQQEDSAVYLCASSLAGSTTSGYTFGSGTRLTVV.

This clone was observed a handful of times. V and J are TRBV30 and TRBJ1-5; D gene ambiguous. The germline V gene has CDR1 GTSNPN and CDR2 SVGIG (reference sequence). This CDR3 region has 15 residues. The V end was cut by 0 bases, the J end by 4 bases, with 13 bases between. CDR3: CAWSVRSPRNQPQHF. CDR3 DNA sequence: TGTGCCTGGAGTGTACGATCCCCTAGAAATCAGCCCCAGCATTTT. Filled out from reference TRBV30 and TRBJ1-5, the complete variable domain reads SQTIHQWPATLVQPVGSPLSLECTVEGTSNPNLYWYRQAAGRGLQLLFYSVGIGQISSEVPQNLSASRPQDRQFILSSKKLLLSDSGFYLCAWSVRSPRNQPQHFGDGTRLSIL.

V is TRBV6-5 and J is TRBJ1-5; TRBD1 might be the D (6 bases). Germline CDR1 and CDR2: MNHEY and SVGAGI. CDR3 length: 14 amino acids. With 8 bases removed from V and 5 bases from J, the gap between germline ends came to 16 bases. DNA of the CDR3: TGTGCCAGCGGAGAGACAGGCCACGATCAGCCCCAGCATTTT. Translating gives CASGETGHDQPQHF.

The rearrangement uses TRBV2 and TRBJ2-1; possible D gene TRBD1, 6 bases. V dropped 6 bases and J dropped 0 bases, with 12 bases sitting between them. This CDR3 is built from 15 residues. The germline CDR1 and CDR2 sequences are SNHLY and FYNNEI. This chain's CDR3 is CASSLDRSSYNEQFF. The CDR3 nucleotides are TGTGCCAGCAGCCTCGACAGGAGCTCCTACAATGAGCAGTTCTTC.

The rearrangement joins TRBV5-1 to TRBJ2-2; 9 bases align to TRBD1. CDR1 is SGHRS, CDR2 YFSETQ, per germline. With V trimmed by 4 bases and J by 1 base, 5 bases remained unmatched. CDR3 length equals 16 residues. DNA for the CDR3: TGCGCCAGCAGCCCCCCGGGACAGGGGAACACCGGGGAGCTGTTTTTT. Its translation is CASSPPGQGNTGELFF. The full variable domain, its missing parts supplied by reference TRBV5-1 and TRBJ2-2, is KAGVTQTPRYLIKTRGQQVTLSCSPISGHRSVSWYQQTPGQGLQFLFEYFSETQRNKGNFPGRFSGRQFSNSRSEMNVSTLELGDSALYLCASSPPGQGNTGELFFGEGSRLTVL.

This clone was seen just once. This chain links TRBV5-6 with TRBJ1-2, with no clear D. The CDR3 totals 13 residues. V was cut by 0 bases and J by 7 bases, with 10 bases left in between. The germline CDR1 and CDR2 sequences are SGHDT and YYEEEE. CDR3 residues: CASSLGEPGGYTF. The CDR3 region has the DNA TGTGCCAGCAGCTTGGGAGAGCCCGGTGGCTACACCTTC. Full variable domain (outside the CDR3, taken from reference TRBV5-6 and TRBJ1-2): DAGVTQSPTHLIKTRGQQVTLRCSPKSGHDTVSWYQQALGQGPQFIFQYYEEEERQRGNFPDRFSGHQFPNYSSELNVNALLLGDSALYLCASSLGEPGGYTFGSGTRLTVV.

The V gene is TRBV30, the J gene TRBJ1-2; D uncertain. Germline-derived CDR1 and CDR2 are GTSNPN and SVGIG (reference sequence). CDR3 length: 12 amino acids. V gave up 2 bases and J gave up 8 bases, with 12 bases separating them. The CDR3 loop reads CAWSKLYEGYTF. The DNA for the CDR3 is TGTGCCTGGAGTAAACTCTACGAGGGCTACACCTTC.

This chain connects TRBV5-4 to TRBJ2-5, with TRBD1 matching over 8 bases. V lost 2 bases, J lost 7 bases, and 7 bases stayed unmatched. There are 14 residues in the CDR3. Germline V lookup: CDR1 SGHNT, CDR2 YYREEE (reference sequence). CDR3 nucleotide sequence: TGTGCCAGCAGCTTACGACAGGGGAGAAGGACCCAGTACTTC. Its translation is CASSLRQGRRTQYF.

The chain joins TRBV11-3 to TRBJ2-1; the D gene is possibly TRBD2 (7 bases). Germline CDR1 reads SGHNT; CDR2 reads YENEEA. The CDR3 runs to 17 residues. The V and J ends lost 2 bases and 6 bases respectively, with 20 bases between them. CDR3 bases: TGTGCCAGCAGCTTAAGGAGCGGGGTAAAGGGGGGCAATGAGCAGTTCTTC. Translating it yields CASSLRSGVKGGNEQFF.

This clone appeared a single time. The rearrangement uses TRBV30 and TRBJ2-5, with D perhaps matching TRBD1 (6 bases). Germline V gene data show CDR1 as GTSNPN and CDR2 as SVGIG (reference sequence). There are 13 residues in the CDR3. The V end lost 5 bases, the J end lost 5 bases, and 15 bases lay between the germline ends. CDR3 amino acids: CAWATGYGETQYF. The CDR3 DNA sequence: TGTGCCTGGGCTACAGGGTATGGGGAGACCCAGTACTTC. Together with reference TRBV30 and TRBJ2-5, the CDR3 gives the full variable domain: SQTIHQWPATLVQPVGSPLSLECTVEGTSNPNLYWYRQAAGRGLQLLFYSVGIGQISSEVPQNLSASRPQDRQFILSSKKLLLSDSGFYLCAWATGYGETQYFGPGTRLLVL.

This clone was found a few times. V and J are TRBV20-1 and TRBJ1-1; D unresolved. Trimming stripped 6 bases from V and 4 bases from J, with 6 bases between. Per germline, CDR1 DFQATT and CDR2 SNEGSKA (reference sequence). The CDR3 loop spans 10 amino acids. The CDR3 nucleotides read TGCAGTGCGGTGGTCACTGAAGCTTTCTTT. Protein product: CSAVVTEAFF.

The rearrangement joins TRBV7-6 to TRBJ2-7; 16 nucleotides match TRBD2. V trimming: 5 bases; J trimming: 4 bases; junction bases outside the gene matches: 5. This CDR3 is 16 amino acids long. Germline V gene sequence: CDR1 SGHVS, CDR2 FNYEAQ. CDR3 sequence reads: CASSAGLAGGRYEQYF. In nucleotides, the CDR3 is TGTGCCAGCAGCGCGGGACTAGCGGGGGGGCGATACGAGCAGTACTTC.

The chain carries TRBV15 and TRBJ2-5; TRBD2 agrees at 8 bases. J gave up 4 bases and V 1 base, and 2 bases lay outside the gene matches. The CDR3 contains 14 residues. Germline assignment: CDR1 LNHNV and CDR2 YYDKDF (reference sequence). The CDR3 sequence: CATSRGGGSETQYF. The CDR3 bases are TGTGCCACCAGCAGAGGCGGGGGGTCAGAGACCCAGTACTTC.

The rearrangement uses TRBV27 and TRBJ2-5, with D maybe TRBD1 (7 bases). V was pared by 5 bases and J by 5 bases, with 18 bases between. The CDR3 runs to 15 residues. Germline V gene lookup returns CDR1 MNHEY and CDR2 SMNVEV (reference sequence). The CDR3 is CASSDRQGAGETQYF. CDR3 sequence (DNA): TGTGCCAGCAGTGACCGACAGGGAGCGGGCGAGACCCAGTACTTC.

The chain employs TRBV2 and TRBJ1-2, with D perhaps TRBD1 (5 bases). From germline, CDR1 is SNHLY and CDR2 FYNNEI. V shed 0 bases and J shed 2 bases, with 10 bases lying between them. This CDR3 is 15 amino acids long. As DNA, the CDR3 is TGTGCCAGCAGTGAAGCGAGGACAACCAACTATGGCTACACCTTC. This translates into CASSEARTTNYGYTF.

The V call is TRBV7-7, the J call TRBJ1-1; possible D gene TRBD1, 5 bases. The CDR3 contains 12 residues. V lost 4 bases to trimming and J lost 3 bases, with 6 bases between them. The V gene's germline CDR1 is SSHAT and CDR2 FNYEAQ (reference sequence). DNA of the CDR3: TGTGCCAGCAGCTGGGGGGACACTGAAGCTTTCTTT. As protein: CASSWGDTEAFF.